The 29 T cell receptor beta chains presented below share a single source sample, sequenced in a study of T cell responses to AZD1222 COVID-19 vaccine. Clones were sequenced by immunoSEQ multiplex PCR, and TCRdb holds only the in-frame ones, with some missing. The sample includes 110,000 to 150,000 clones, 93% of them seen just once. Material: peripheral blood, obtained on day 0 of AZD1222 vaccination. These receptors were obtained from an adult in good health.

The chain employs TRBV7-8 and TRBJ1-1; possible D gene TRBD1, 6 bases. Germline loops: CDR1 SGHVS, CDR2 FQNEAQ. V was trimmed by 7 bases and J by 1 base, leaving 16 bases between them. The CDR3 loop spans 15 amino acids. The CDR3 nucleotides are TGTGCCAGCAATAACCCGGGACACCAGAACACTGAAGCTTTCTTT. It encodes CASNNPGHQNTEAFF. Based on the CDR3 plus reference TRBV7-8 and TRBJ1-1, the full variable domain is GAGVSQSPRYKVAKRGQDVALRCDPISGHVSLFWYQQALGQGPEFLTYFQNEAQLDKSGLPSDRFFAERPEGSVSTLKIQRTQQEDSAVYLCASNNPGHQNTEAFFGQGTRLTVV.

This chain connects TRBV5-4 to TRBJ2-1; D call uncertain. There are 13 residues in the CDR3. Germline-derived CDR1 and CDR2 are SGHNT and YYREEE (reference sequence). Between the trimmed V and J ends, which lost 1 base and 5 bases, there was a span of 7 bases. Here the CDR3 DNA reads TGTGCCAGCAGCTTGCGGGCAGACAATGAGCAGTTCTTC. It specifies CASSLRADNEQFF. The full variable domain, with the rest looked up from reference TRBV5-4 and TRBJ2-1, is ETGVTQSPTHLIKTRGQQVTLRCSSQSGHNTVSWYQQALGQGPQFIFQYYREEENGRGNFPPRFSGLQFPNYSSELNVNALELDDSALYLCASSLRADNEQFFGPGTRLTVL.

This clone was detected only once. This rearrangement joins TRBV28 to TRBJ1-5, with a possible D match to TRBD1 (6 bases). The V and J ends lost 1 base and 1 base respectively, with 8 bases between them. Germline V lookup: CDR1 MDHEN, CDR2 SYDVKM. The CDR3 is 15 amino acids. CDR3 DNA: TGTGCCAGCAGTTTATCCGGGACAAGCAATCAGCCCCAGCATTTT. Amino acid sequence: CASSLSGTSNQPQHF.

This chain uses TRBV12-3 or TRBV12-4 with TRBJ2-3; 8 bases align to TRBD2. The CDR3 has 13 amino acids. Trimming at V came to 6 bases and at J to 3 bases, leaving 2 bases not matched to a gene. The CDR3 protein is CASRLAETDTQYF. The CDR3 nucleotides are TGTGCCAGCAGACTAGCGGAGACAGATACGCAGTATTTT.

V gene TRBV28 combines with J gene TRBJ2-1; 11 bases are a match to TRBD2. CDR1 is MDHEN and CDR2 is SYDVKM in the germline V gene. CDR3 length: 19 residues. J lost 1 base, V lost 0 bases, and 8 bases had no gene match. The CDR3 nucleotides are TGTGCCAGCAGTTTATGGGGCCTAGCGGGAGGAGGATCCTACAATGAGCAGTTCTTC. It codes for CASSLWGLAGGGSYNEQFF.

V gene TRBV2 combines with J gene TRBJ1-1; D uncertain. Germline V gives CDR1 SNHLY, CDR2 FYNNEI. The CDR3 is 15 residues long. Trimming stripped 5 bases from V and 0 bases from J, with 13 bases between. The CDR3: CASSQPTGVNTEAFF. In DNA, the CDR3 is TGTGCCAGCAGTCAACCGACGGGAGTGAACACTGAAGCTTTCTTT.

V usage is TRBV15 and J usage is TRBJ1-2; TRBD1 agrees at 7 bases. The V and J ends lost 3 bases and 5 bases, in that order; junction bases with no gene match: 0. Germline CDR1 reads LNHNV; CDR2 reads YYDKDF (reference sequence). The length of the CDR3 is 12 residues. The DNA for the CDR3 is TGTGCCACCAGCAGGACAGGGTATGGCTACACCTTC. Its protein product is CATSRTGYGYTF.

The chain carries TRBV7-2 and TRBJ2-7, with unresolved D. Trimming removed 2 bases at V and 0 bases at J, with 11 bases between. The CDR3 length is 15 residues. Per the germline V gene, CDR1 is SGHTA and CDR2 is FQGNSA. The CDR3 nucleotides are TGTGCCAGCAGCTTATATCCCGTGACCTCCTACGAGCAGTACTTC. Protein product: CASSLYPVTSYEQYF. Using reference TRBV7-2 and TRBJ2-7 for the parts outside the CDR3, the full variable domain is GAGVSQSPSNKVTEKGKDVELRCDPISGHTALYWYRQSLGQGLEFLIYFQGNSAPDKSGLPSDRFSAERTGGSVSTLTIQRTQQEDSAVYLCASSLYPVTSYEQYFGPGTRLTVT.

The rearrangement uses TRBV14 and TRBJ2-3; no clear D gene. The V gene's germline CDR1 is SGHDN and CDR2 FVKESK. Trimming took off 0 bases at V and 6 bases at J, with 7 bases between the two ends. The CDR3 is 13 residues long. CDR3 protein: CASSQDLEDTQYF. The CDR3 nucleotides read TGTGCCAGCAGCCAAGATTTGGAGGATACGCAGTATTTT. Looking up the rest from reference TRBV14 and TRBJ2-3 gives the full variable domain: EAGVTQFPSHSVIEKGQTVTLRCDPISGHDNLYWYRRVMGKEIKFLLHFVKESKQDESGMPNNRFLAERTGGTYSTLKVQPAELEDSGVYFCASSQDLEDTQYFGPGTRLTVL.

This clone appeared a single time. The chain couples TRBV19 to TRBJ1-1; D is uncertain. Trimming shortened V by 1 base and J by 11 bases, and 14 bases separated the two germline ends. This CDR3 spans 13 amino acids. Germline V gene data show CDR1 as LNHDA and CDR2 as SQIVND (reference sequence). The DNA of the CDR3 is TGTGCCAGTAGTATAGTCCACCGCGTGGAGGCTTTCTTT. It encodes CASSIVHRVEAFF.

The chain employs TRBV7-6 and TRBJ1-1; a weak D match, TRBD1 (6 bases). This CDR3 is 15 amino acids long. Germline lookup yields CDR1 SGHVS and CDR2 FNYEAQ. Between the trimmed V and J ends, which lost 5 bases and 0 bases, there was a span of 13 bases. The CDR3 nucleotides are TGTGCCAGCAGCACATTGGGGGCACTGAACACTGAAGCTTTCTTT. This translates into CASSTLGALNTEAFF.

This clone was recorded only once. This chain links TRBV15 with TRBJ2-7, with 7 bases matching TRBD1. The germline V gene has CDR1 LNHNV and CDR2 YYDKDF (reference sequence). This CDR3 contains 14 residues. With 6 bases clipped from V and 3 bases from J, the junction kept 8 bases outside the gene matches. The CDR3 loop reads CATSPRRQGYEQYF. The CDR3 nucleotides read TGTGCCACCAGTCCTAGGCGACAGGGCTACGAGCAGTACTTC.

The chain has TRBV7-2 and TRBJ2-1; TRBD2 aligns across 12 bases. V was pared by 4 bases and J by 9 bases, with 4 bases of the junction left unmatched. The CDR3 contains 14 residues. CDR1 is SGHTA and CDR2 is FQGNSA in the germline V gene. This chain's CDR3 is CASSSRTSGVEQFF. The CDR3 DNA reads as TGTGCCAGCAGCTCCCGGACTAGCGGGGTTGAGCAGTTCTTC.

The DNA of the CDR3 is TGTGCCAGCAGCCTAGACAGGGGAACTGAAGCTTTCTTT. Residues: CASSLDRGTEAFF. The gene calls are TRBV7-8 and TRBJ1-1, with 8 bases fitting TRBD1. V lost 5 bases, J lost 5 bases, and 4 bases stayed unmatched. The CDR3 length is 13 residues. The germline V gene encodes CDR1 SGHVS and CDR2 FQNEAQ.

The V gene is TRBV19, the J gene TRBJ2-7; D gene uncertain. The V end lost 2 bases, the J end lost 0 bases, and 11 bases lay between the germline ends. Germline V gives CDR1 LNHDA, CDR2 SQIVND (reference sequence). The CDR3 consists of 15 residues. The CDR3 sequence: CASSINYQSSYEQYF. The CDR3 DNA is TGTGCCAGTAGTATAAACTACCAGAGCTCCTACGAGCAGTACTTC.

CDR3 DNA: TGTGCCAGTAGTATAGGAGGGGGAGCCTACAATGAGCAGTTCTTC. Its protein product is CASSIGGGAYNEQFF. The chain has TRBV19 and TRBJ2-1; perhaps TRBD1 as D (6 bases). V was clipped by 1 base and J by 2 bases, with 9 bases between them. The CDR3 is 15 amino acids. Per germline, CDR1 LNHDA and CDR2 SQIVND (reference sequence).

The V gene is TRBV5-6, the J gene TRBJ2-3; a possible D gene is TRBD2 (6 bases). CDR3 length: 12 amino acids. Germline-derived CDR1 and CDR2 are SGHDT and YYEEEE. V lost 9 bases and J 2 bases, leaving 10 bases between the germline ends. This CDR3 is CATGGATDTQYF. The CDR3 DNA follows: TGTGCCACTGGAGGGGCCACAGATACGCAGTATTTT.

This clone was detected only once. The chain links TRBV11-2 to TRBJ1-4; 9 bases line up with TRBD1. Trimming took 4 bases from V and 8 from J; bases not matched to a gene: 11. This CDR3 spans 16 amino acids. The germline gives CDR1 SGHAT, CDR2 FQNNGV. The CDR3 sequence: CASSSDFTGGREKLFF. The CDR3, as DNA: TGTGCCAGCAGCTCCGACTTCACAGGGGGCAGGGAAAAACTGTTTTTT.

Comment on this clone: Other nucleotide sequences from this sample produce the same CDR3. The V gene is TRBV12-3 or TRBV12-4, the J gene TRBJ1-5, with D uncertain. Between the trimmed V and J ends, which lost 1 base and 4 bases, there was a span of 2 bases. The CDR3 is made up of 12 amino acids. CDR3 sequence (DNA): TGTGCCAGCAGTTTAGGGAATCAGCCCCAGCATTTT. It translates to CASSLGNQPQHF.

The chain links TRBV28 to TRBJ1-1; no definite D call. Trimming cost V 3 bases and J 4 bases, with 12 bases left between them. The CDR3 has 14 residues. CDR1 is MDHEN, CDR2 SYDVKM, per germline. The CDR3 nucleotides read TGTGCCAGCAGTTTCCGGGCGCCGAGCACTGAAGCTTTCTTT. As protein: CASSFRAPSTEAFF. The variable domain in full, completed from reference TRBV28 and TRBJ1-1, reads DVKVTQSSRYLVKRTGEKVFLECVQDMDHENMFWYRQDPGLGLRLIYFSYDVKMKEKGDIPEGYSVSREKKERFSLILESASTNQTSMYLCASSFRAPSTEAFFGQGTRLTVV.

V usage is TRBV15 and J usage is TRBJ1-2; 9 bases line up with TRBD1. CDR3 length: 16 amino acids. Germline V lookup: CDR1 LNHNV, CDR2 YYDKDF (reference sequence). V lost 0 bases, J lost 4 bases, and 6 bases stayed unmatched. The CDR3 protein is CATSRDFGQGFYGYTF. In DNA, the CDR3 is TGTGCCACCAGCAGAGATTTCGGACAGGGGTTCTATGGCTACACCTTC.

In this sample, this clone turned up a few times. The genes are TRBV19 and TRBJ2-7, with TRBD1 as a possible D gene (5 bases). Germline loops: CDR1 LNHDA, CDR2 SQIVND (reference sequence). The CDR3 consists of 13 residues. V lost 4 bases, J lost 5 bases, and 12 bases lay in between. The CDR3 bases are TGTGCCAGTAGTACCAGGGTAAGGAACGAGCAGTACTTC. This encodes CASSTRVRNEQYF.

The DNA for the CDR3 is TGTGCCAGCAGTCCAATCACAGAGAACACTGAAGCTTTCTTT. It codes for CASSPITENTEAFF. The chain carries TRBV6-5 and TRBJ1-1; no reliable D call. The germline gives CDR1 MNHEY, CDR2 SVGAGI. The CDR3 extends over 14 amino acids. The V gene lost 5 bases and the J gene lost 1 base, with 11 bases spanning the gap.

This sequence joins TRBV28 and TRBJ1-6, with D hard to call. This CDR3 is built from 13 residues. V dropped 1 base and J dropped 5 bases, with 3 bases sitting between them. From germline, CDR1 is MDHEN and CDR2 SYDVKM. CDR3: CASSLSNNSPLHF. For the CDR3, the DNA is TGTGCCAGCAGTTTATCTAATAATTCACCCCTCCACTTT.

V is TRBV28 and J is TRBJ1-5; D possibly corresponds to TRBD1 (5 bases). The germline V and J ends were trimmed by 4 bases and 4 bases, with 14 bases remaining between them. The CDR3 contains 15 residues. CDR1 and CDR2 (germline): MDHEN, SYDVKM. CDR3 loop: CASSSPAAGNQPQHF. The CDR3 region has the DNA TGTGCCAGCAGTTCCCCCGCGGCAGGGAATCAGCCCCAGCATTTT.

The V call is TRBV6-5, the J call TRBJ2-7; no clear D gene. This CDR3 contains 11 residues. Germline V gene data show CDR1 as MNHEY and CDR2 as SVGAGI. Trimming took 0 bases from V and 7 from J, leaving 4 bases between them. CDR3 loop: CASSYSGEQYF. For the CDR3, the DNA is TGTGCCAGCAGTTACTCCGGTGAGCAGTACTTC.

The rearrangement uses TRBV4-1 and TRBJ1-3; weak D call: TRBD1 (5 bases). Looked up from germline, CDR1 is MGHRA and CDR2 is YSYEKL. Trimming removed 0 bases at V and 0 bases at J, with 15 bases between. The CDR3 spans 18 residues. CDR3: CASSQDSGGSSSGNTIYF. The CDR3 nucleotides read TGCGCCAGCAGCCAAGATTCCGGGGGATCAAGCTCTGGAAACACCATATATTTT.

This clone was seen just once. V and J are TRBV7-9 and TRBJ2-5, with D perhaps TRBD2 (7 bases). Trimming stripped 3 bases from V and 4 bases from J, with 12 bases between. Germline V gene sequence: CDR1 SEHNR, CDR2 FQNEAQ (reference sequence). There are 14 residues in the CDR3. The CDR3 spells CASSFGLGGETQYF. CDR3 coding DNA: TGTGCCAGCAGCTTCGGACTAGGGGGAGAGACCCAGTACTTC. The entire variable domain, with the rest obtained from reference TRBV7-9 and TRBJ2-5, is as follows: DTGVSQNPRHKITKRGQNVTFRCDPISEHNRLYWYRQTLGQGPEFLTYFQNEAQLEKSRLLSDRFSAERPKGSFSTLEIQRTEQGDSAMYLCASSFGLGGETQYFGPGTRLLVL.

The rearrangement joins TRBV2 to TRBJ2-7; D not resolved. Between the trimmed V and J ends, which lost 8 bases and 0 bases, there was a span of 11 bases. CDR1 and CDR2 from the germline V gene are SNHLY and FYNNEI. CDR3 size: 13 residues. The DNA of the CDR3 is TGTGCCAGCTCCATATATCACTCCTACGAGCAGTACTTC. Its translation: CASSIYHSYEQYF.